This T cell receptor (beta chain) was identified during a study of cytomegalovirus exposure and HLA in healthy donors. Study-wide results and caveats: Later on, a genetic analysis was performed. It linked a missense variant in DCLRE1C with V- and J-gene trimming of TCR beta. Across all donors, roughly uniform sequencing depth was an assumption of the presence/absence analyses.

Remarks on this clone: What it binds is not known.

Healthy people donating bone marrow made up the donors. The donors, nominally healthy at sampling, likely had unrecorded immune exposures. In the PCR, 60 Vbeta and 13 Jbeta primers were used. Sequencing used immunoSEQ multiplex PCR; TCRdb keeps in-frame clones, though not all of them. Of 55,000 to 80,000 clones in the sample, roughly 65% are singletons; the top ten hold roughly 1.9%. The sequenced material came from PBMCs. The TCR was taken from a young woman in good health and CMV-seronegative.

The CDR3 reads CASSVASGGGEQFF. In DNA, the CDR3 is TGTGCCAGCAGCGTAGCTAGCGGGGGGGGTGAGCAGTTCTTC. J is TRBJ2-1 and V is TRBV9; 12 nucleotides line up with TRBD2. Germline CDR1 is SGDLS and CDR2 is YYNGEE. This CDR3 is built from 14 residues. J gave up 9 bases and V 0 bases, and 1 base lay outside the gene matches.